This TCR beta chain was captured in a study of OX40 agonist ivuxolimab in advanced cancers. Study-wide context: A diagnosis of hepatocellular carcinoma, melanoma, renal cell or head and neck cancer was present in dose-escalation patients.

This clone was counted a single time. What it recognizes is unknown. Study-wide results and limits: Low normalized T-cell clonal expansion also characterized some of the nonresponders.

The method was immunoSEQ multiplex PCR; TCRdb's version includes in-frame clones alone and lacks a portion of them. Of tens of thousands of clones listed, 89% are singletons. V was trimmed by 5 bases and J by 3 bases, leaving 11 bases between them. The CDR3 loop spans 13 amino acids. Germline V gene sequence: CDR1 SGHTA, CDR2 FQGNSA. Material: CD4+ or CD8+ T cells sorted from blood, obtained in a trial of the OX40 agonist ivuxolimab. This receptor was taken from an adult with an advanced solid tumor such as melanoma, head and neck, liver or kidney cancer. The V call is TRBV7-2, the J call TRBJ2-7, with a tentative D call TRBD1 (6 bases). As DNA, the CDR3 is TGTGCCAGCAGCCCGCGGACAGTCTACGAGCAGTACTTC. Translation gives CASSPRTVYEQYF.